This T cell receptor (beta chain) was retrieved from a study of blood T cell repertoires in COVID-19. Study details: PBMCs, B-cell-depleted T cells, or T cells were the source of the cDNA or gDNA that made up the material.

The CDR3 totals 17 residues. Trimming removed 0 bases at V and 3 bases at J, with 16 bases between. CDR1 is SGHDN and CDR2 is FVKESK in the germline V gene. Authors' analysis steps: Amplification with reference gene primers provided the estimates of nucleated cell counts. This table comes from immunoSEQ multiplex PCR, and its TCRdb copy is limited to in-frame clones, with some not included. That table gives V, J and clone size, and the DNA gave D and trimming. The repertoire holds 150,000 to 200,000 clones, 70% to 90% seen once, with 20% to 25% in the top ten. The chain uses TRBV14 and TRBJ2-3, with a possible D match to TRBD2 (6 bases). The sequenced sample consisted of peripheral blood. The source of this sequence is a man aged 55 to 70 with active or convalescent COVID-19. As DNA, the CDR3 is TGTGCCAGCAGCCAAGATCGGAGGGGCCTAAGGACAGATACGCAGTATTTT. Its protein is CASSQDRRGLRTDTQYF.